This T cell receptor beta chain was captured by sequencing in a study of T cells expressing NK-cell markers. This CDR3 spans 18 amino acids. The germline V gene has CDR1 MRHNA and CDR2 SNTAGT. Synthesis of TCR beta cDNA relied on 5'RACE template switching carrying UMIs. TCRdb reworked the 5' RACE reads into one entry per CDR3 protein, no DNA. The sample table includes approximately 170,000 distinct CDR3 sequences. The source of this sequence is a man aged 18-75 years in good health. V is TRBV6-4 and J is TRBJ2-6; the TCRdb D gene call, TRBD2, has no DNA to confirm it. Sequenced material: blood T cells: a sorted CD56 or NKG2C T cell subset, CD4+ or CD8+ T cells, or bulk PBMC T cells (not recorded which). CDR3 residues: CASSVLAGGPTGANVLTF.